This is a list of T cell receptor beta chains from one sample in a study of blood T cell repertoires in COVID-19. Only in-frame clones appear in the TCRdb table, and some are missing; sequencing was by immunoSEQ multiplex PCR. The sample consists of tens of thousands of clones, more than 85% of them appearing once. The sequenced material came from peripheral blood. The origin of the receptors is a human donor with active COVID-19. The donor label of this sample is uncertain. The conserved cysteine and the conserved F or W are not part of the CDR3 here. Fields, in order: CDR3 protein, J gene, clone size, V gene, D gene. A D gene is named only where the DNA matches it firmly. Size is stated for part of the rows, as once, few or many counts, or as a class when the clone is expanded.

ASSPQPLGAGLTGYT	TRBJ1-2	NA	TRBV7-3	NA
ASSTPGTHYGYT	TRBJ1-2	NA	TRBV28	NA
ASTPTTFYEQY	TRBJ2-7	NA	TRBV6-6	NA
ASSTAGTNTGELF	TRBJ2-2	NA	TRBV11-2	NA
ASTGGTDLAKNIQY	TRBJ2-4	NA	TRBV2	NA
ATSDPQETQY	TRBJ2-5	NA	TRBV24-1	NA
ASSLQGAGYEQY	TRBJ2-7	NA	TRBV11-3	TRBD1
SVGGGNTEAF	TRBJ1-1	NA	TRBV29-1	NA
ASSHSGTIFHNQPQH	TRBJ1-5	NA	TRBV18	NA
SVDWQSGYT	TRBJ1-2	NA	TRBV29-1	NA
SAGGLGSRSDTQY	TRBJ2-3	NA	TRBV29-1	NA
ASKGVEYEQY	TRBJ2-7	once	TRBV19	NA
ASSGRPGAARSSTDTQY	TRBJ2-3	NA	TRBV2	NA
AISERGGAQETQY	TRBJ2-5	NA	TRBV10-3	TRBD2
ASVGTGPLYEQY	TRBJ2-7	NA	TRBV28	TRBD1
ASSEGGYTQY	TRBJ2-3	NA	TRBV6-1	NA
ASSPTVRGGIYEQF	TRBJ2-1	NA	TRBV3-1/TRBV3-2	TRBD2
ASNFGGAGETQY	TRBJ2-5	NA	TRBV7-8	TRBD2
ASSFGQYQETQY	TRBJ2-5	NA	TRBV27	NA
ASSPWTSVDNEQF	TRBJ2-1	NA	TRBV5-1	TRBD2
ASRGDRGPNRGYYT	TRBJ1-2	few	TRBV10-1	TRBD1
ASSSYRGTGANVLT	TRBJ2-6	NA	TRBV7-6	TRBD1
ASSAGQLNTEAF	TRBJ1-1	NA	TRBV9	TRBD1
ASSQAQGSGGYT	TRBJ1-2	once	TRBV7-2	NA
ASSLVYGESGELF	TRBJ2-2	NA	TRBV7-2	NA
ASSLNLRKETQY	TRBJ2-5	once	TRBV19	NA
ASSKMGQGWRPQH	TRBJ1-5	NA	TRBV21-1	NA
ASSRSPGQGDKYGYT	TRBJ1-2	NA	TRBV6-6	TRBD1
ASSPRQGARNEQF	TRBJ2-1	NA	TRBV5-4	TRBD1
ASRRAFMNTEAF	TRBJ1-1	NA	TRBV2	NA
ASSFVGATNEKLF	TRBJ1-4	NA	TRBV28	NA
ASSPLPGILAGGRETQY	TRBJ2-5	NA	TRBV7-9	TRBD2
ASSGQGTYEQY	TRBJ2-7	NA	TRBV2	TRBD1
ASSLAGGLDTQY	TRBJ2-3	NA	TRBV5-1	TRBD2
ASSPGVVGKLF	TRBJ1-4	NA	TRBV4-1	NA
ASSLVRDSYNEQF	TRBJ2-1	NA	TRBV13	NA
ASTLGGGHHGELF	TRBJ2-2	NA	TRBV4-3	NA
ATSDAREGDAGELF	TRBJ2-2	NA	TRBV24-1	NA
ASSYGTGAHQPQH	TRBJ1-5	NA	TRBV6-5	TRBD1
ASSSEGAGGRETQY	TRBJ2-5	NA	TRBV5-4	TRBD2
ASSLGAVDDQPQH	TRBJ1-5	NA	TRBV2	NA
ASRPGTAAGNTIY	TRBJ1-3	NA	TRBV6-5	NA
ASSLPSGRGMGSSPLH	TRBJ1-6	NA	TRBV19	NA
ASTTGTSEANEQF	TRBJ2-1	NA	TRBV11-3	TRBD2
ASTKRSYEQY	TRBJ2-7	few	TRBV2	NA
ASSLDRSSGNTIY	TRBJ1-3	NA	TRBV3-1/TRBV3-2	NA
ASSFLTNWETQY	TRBJ2-5	NA	TRBV5-6	NA
ASSKQGGSTDTQY	TRBJ2-3	NA	TRBV11-2	NA
ASSSGLFPQPQH	TRBJ1-5	NA	TRBV5-6	NA
ASSISVSGNTIY	TRBJ1-3	NA	TRBV19	NA
ASSVYQANTEAF	TRBJ1-1	NA	TRBV9	NA
ASGLVRTGPLNTEAF	TRBJ1-1	NA	TRBV12-5	NA
ATGGGLPDNEQF	TRBJ2-1	once	TRBV19	TRBD2
ASSISGGGNTQY	TRBJ2-3	NA	TRBV19	TRBD2
ANVGQRGEQF	TRBJ2-1	NA	TRBV5-6	NA
ASSYKPGTEQF	TRBJ2-1	once	TRBV6-2/TRBV6-3	NA
ASSPSGAYEQY	TRBJ2-7	NA	TRBV4-2	NA
ASRTGGNYGYT	TRBJ1-2	NA	TRBV6-5	TRBD1
ATGTSGPGELF	TRBJ2-2	NA	TRBV10-3	TRBD2